The 15 T cell receptor beta chains below were found in one sample sequenced in a study of beta chain features in type 1 diabetes (dated by TCRdb to the late 2010s). Libraries were prepared through the immunoSEQ multiplex PCR assay. The High Capacity cDNA Reverse Transcription Kit was used to reverse transcribe all of the isolated RNA, meaning that expressed TCRB transcripts were what got sequenced. TCRdb limited this immuneACCESS table to in-frame rearrangements with V and J called. A share of clones is missing; checked studies link under half to unresolved V genes, and the rest is unexplained. The sample profile shows fewer than 900,000 clones; about a sixth of them were found once. About 0.025% of the sample lies in the top ten. Sequencing was done on a sample of naive CD4+ T cells from blood. Read against the paper, the sample's cell subset or site label means: true naive CD4+ T cells. The receptors were sampled from a woman aged 18-29 years in good health.

This clone was counted a few times. The chain uses TRBV6-6 and TRBJ2-5; the D is unclear. CDR1 and CDR2 from the germline V gene are MNHNY and SVGAGI (reference sequence). CDR3 size: 14 residues. Between the trimmed V and J ends, which lost 2 bases and 1 base, there was a span of 8 bases. CDR3 sequence (DNA): TGTGCCAGCAGTTACGGTGGCAGCCAAGAGACCCAGTACTTC. It yields the protein CASSYGGSQETQYF.

The genes are TRBV9 and TRBJ2-5; 11 bases agree with TRBD2. CDR1 and CDR2 from the germline V gene are SGDLS and YYNGEE. Trimming removed 3 bases from V and 4 bases from J; junction bases left unmatched: 5. This CDR3 is built from 15 residues. The DNA for the CDR3 is TGTGCCAGCAGCGGGGGACTAGCGGATACAGAGACCCAGTACTTC. It yields the protein CASSGGLADTETQYF.

This clone turned up a few times. The rearrangement links TRBV15 to TRBJ2-2; D gene unclear. V shed 5 bases and J shed 6 bases, with 7 bases lying between them. The CDR3 spans 12 residues. Germline assignment: CDR1 LNHNV and CDR2 YYDKDF (reference sequence). CDR3 nucleotide sequence: TGTGCCACCAGCTGGGGTCCCGGGGAGCTGTTTTTT. Its translation: CATSWGPGELFF.

This chain joins TRBV6-5 and TRBJ2-5, with D uncertain. V was shortened by 0 bases and J by 5 bases, with 10 bases between the two germline ends. This CDR3 spans 14 amino acids. CDR1 MNHEY and CDR2 SVGAGI come from the germline V gene. CDR3 nucleotide sequence: TGTGCCAGCAGTTACTCTGGCCAGTGGGAGACCCAGTACTTC. Translating gives CASSYSGQWETQYF.

In its sample, this clone was seen a few times. This rearrangement joins TRBV18 to TRBJ1-5; 8 positions agree with TRBD1. Germline CDR1 reads KGHSH; CDR2 reads LQKENI. The CDR3 contains 16 residues. V shed 3 bases, J shed 6 bases, and the junction held 10 bases outside the gene matches. Here the CDR3 reads CASSPQGTTGGQPQHF. The CDR3 DNA is TGTGCCAGCTCACCCCAGGGGACCACAGGGGGTCAGCCCCAGCATTTT. The full variable domain, with the rest looked up from reference TRBV18 and TRBJ1-5, is NAGVMQNPRHLVRRRGQEARLRCSPMKGHSHVYWYRQLPEEGLKFMVYLQKENIIDESGMPKERFSAEFPKEGPSILRIQQVVRGDSAAYFCASSPQGTTGGQPQHFGDGTRLSIL.

The chain recombines TRBV4-1 with TRBJ1-4; D gene uncertain. The V end was cut by 2 bases, the J end by 3 bases, with 16 bases between. This CDR3 contains 17 residues. In germline, CDR1 is MGHRA, CDR2 YSYEKL. In DNA, the CDR3 is TGCGCCAGCAGCCAACCCTCAGAGAGGGCAGCTAATGAAAAACTGTTTTTT. It codes for CASSQPSERAANEKLFF.

The chain joins TRBV4-2 to TRBJ2-5; perhaps TRBD2 as D (7 bases). The germline gives CDR1 LGHNA, CDR2 YNFKEQ. This CDR3 comprises 12 residues. With 4 bases removed from V and 11 bases from J, the gap between germline ends came to 14 bases. DNA for the CDR3: TGTGCCAGCAGCCCCCAAGGGGGGGAGCAGTACTTC. Protein product: CASSPQGGEQYF.

This rearrangement joins TRBV27 to TRBJ2-2; the D gene is possibly TRBD1 (5 bases). This CDR3 has 15 residues. CDR1 MNHEY and CDR2 SMNVEV come from the germline V gene (reference sequence). V was shortened by 2 bases and J by 1 base, with 8 bases between the two germline ends. CDR3 in DNA: TGTGCCAGCAGTTTACAGGGCCGGAACACCGGGGAGCTGTTTTTT. Protein product: CASSLQGRNTGELFF.

J is TRBJ1-2 and V is TRBV7-8; 7 nucleotides match TRBD1. The germline gives CDR1 SGHVS, CDR2 FQNEAQ. The CDR3 runs to 11 residues. Germline trimming cut 8 bases from V and 8 bases from J; bases unmatched to any gene: 5. DNA for the CDR3: TGTGCCAGCGGTTCAGGGGGAGGCTACACCTTC. Translation: CASGSGGGYTF. Complete variable domain (other parts from reference TRBV7-8 and TRBJ1-2): GAGVSQSPRYKVAKRGQDVALRCDPISGHVSLFWYQQALGQGPEFLTYFQNEAQLDKSGLPSDRFFAERPEGSVSTLKIQRTQQEDSAVYLCASGSGGGYTFGSGTRLTVV.

This chain joins TRBV7-2 and TRBJ2-5; 8 nucleotides agree with TRBD2. CDR1 and CDR2 from the germline V gene are SGHTA and FQGNSA. With V trimmed by 1 base and J by 2 bases, 6 bases remained unmatched. The CDR3 loop spans 16 amino acids. The CDR3: CASSLVYSGVQETQYF. The CDR3 coding sequence is TGTGCCAGCAGCTTAGTCTATAGCGGGGTGCAAGAGACCCAGTACTTC. The whole variable domain, remainder taken from reference TRBV7-2 and TRBJ2-5, is GAGVSQSPSNKVTEKGKDVELRCDPISGHTALYWYRQSLGQGLEFLIYFQGNSAPDKSGLPSDRFSAERTGGSVSTLTIQRTQQEDSAVYLCASSLVYSGVQETQYFGPGTRLLVL.

The chain has TRBV6-5 and TRBJ2-5; TRBD2 might be the D (6 bases). This CDR3 contains 11 residues. Germline CDR1 is MNHEY and CDR2 is SVGAGI. The V and J ends lost 5 bases and 7 bases respectively, with 8 bases between them. CDR3 sequence (DNA): TGTGCCAGCAGTGAAGCGGGGACCCAGTACTTC. Its protein product is CASSEAGTQYF.

The rearrangement uses TRBV7-8 and TRBJ2-7; 8 positions match TRBD1. This CDR3 comprises 14 residues. CDR1 is SGHVS and CDR2 is FQNEAQ in the germline V gene. Losses at the gene ends were 4 bases for V and 0 bases for J; bases not matched to a gene: 2. The CDR3: CASSSTGGSYEQYF. Here the CDR3 DNA reads TGTGCCAGCAGCTCTACAGGGGGCTCCTACGAGCAGTACTTC.

CDR3 bases: TGCAGCGTTGCGATTGACACGATTGAGAACACCGGGGAGCTGTTTTTT. Its protein product is CSVAIDTIENTGELFF. The chain links TRBV29-1 to TRBJ2-2, with D hard to call. The CDR3 is made up of 16 amino acids. The germline gives CDR1 SQVTM, CDR2 ANQGSEA. V was shortened by 4 bases and J by 1 base, with 16 bases between the two germline ends.

This clone was seen more than once but under ten times. The chain joins TRBV7-2 to TRBJ2-7; possibly TRBD2 for D (6 bases). Per the germline V gene, CDR1 is SGHTA and CDR2 is FQGNSA. Trimming stripped 3 bases from V and 2 bases from J, with 11 bases between. CDR3 size: 14 residues. The CDR3 sequence: CASSFPGGAYEQYF. For the CDR3, the DNA is TGTGCCAGCAGCTTTCCCGGCGGGGCCTACGAGCAGTACTTC. Supplemented by reference TRBV7-2 and TRBJ2-7, the full variable domain reads GAGVSQSPSNKVTEKGKDVELRCDPISGHTALYWYRQSLGQGLEFLIYFQGNSAPDKSGLPSDRFSAERTGGSVSTLTIQRTQQEDSAVYLCASSFPGGAYEQYFGPGTRLTVT.

This clone occurred a few times. The CDR3 protein is CASSERRTSTDTQYF. The CDR3 DNA is TGTGCCAGCAGTGAACGGCGGACTAGCACAGATACGCAGTATTTT. The rearrangement uses TRBV25-1 and TRBJ2-3, with D possibly matching TRBD2 (5 bases). This CDR3 has 15 residues. Trimming left V 2 bases short and J 0 bases short, with 9 bases between. The germline V gene has CDR1 MGHDK and CDR2 SYGVNS. Based on the CDR3 plus reference TRBV25-1 and TRBJ2-3, the full variable domain is EADIYQTPRYLVIGTGKKITLECSQTMGHDKMYWYQQDPGMELHLIHYSYGVNSTEKGDLSSESTVSRIRTEHFPLTLESARPSHTSQYLCASSERRTSTDTQYFGPGTRLTVL.